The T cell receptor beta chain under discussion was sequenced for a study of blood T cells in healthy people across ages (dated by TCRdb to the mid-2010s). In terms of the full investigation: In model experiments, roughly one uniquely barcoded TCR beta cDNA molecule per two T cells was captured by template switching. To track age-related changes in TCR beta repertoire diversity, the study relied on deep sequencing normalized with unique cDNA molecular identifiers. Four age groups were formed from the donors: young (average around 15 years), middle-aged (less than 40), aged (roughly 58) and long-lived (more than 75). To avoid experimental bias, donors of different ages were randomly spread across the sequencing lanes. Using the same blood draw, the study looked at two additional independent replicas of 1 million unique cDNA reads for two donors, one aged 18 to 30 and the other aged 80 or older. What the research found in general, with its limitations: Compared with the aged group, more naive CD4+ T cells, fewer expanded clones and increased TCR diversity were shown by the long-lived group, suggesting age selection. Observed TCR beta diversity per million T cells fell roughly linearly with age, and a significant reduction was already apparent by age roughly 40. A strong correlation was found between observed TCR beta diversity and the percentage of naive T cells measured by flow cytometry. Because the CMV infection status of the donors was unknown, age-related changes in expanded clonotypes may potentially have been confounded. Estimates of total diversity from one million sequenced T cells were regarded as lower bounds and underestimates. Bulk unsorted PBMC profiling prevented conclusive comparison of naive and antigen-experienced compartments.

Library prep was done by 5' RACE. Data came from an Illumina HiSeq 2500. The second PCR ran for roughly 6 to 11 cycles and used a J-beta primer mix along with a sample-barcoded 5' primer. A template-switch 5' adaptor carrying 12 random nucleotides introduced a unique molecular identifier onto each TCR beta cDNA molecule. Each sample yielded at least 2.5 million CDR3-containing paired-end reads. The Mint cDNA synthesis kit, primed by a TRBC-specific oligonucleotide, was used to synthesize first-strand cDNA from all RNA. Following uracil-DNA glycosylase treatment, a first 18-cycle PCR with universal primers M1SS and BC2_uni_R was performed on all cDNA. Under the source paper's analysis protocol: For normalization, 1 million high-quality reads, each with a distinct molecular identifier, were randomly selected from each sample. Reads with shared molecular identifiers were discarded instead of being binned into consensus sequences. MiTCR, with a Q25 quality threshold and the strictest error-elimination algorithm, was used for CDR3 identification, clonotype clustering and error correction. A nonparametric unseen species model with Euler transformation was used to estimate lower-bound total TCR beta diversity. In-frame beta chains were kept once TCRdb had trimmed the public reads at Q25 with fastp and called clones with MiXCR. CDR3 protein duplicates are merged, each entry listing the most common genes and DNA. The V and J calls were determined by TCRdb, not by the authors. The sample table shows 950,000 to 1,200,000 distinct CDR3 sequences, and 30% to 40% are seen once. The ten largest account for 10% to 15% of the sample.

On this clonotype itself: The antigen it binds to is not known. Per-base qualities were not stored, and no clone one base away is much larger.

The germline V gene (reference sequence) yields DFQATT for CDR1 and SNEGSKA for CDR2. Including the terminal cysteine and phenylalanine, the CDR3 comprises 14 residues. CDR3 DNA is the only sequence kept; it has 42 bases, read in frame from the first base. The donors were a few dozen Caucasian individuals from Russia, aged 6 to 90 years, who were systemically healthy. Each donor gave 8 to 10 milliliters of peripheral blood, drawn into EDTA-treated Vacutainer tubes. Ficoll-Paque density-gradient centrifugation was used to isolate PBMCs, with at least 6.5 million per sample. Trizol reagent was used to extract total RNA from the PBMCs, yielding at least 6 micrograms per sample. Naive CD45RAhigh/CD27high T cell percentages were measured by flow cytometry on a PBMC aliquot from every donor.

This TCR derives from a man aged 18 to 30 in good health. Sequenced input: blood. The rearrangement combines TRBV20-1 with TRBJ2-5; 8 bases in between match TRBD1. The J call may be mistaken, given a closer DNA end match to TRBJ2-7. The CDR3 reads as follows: CSARRTGRLSEQYF. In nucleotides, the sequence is TGCAGTGCTAGAAGGACAGGGCGTCTCTCCGAGCAGTACTTC.